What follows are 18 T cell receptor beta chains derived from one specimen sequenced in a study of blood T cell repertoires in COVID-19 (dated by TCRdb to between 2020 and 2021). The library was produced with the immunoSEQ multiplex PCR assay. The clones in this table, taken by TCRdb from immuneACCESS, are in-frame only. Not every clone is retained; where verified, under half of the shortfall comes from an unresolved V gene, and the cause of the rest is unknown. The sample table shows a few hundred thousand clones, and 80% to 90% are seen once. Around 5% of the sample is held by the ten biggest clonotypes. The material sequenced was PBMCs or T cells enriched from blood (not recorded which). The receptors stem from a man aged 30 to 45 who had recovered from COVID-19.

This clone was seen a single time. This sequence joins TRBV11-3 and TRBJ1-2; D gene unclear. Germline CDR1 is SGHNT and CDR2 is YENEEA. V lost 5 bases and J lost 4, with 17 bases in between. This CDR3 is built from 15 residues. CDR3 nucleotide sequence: TGTGCCAGCAGCCCCGGACTTCCTTGGGTCTATGGCTACACCTTC. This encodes CASSPGLPWVYGYTF. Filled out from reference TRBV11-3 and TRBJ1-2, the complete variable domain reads EAGVVQSPRYKIIEKKQPVAFWCNPISGHNTLYWYLQNLGQGPELLIRYENEEAVDDSQLPKDRFSAERLKGVDSTLKIQPAELGDSAVYLCASSPGLPWVYGYTFGSGTRLTVV.

The CDR3 region is CASSRSRGSGNTIYF. CDR3 coding DNA: TGTGCCAGCAGCCGCAGCCGGGGTTCTGGAAACACCATATATTTT. The chain employs TRBV7-6 and TRBJ1-3; D remains ambiguous. V lost 5 bases and J lost 1, with 12 bases in between. Germline CDR1 is SGHVS and CDR2 is FNYEAQ. This CDR3 region has 15 residues.

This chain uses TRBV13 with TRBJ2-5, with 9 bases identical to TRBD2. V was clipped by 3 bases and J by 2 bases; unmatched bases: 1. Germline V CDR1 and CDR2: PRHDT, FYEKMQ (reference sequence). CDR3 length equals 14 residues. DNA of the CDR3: TGTGCCAGCAGCTTCAGCGGGGGGCAAGAGACCCAGTACTTC. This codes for CASSFSGGQETQYF.

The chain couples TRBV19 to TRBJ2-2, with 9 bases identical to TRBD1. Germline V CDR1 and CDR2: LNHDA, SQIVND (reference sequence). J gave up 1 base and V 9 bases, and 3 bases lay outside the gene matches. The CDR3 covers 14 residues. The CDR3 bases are TGTGCCAGCTCGGACAGGGGGAACACCGGGGAGCTGTTTTTT. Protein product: CASSDRGNTGELFF. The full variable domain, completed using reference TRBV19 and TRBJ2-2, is DGGITQSPKYLFRKEGQNVTLSCEQNLNHDAMYWYRQDPGQGLRLIYYSQIVNDFQKGDIAEGYSVSREKKESFPLTVTSAQKNPTAFYLCASSDRGNTGELFFGEGSRLTVL.

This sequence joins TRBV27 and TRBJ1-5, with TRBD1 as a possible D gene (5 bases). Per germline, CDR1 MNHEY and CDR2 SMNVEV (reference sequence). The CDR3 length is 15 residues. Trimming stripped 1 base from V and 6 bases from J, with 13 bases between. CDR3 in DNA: TGTGCCAGCAGTTTATGGGTAGGGGAGGGTCAGCCCCAGCATTTT. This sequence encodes CASSLWVGEGQPQHF.

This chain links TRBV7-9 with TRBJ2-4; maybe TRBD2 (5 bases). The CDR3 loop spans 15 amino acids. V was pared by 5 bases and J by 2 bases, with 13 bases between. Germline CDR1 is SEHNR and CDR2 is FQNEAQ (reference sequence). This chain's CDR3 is CASSRPGLSKNIQYF. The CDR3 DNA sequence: TGTGCCAGCAGCCGACCGGGGTTGTCCAAAAACATTCAGTACTTC. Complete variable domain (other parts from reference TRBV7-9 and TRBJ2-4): DTGVSQNPRHKITKRGQNVTFRCDPISEHNRLYWYRQTLGQGPEFLTYFQNEAQLEKSRLLSDRFSAERPKGSFSTLEIQRTEQGDSAMYLCASSRPGLSKNIQYFGAGTRLSVL.

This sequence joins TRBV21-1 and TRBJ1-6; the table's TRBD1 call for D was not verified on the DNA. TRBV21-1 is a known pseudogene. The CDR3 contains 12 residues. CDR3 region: CASSNQGSPLHF. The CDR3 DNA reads TGTGCCAGCAGCAACCAGGGGTCACCCCTCCACTTT.

The CDR3 DNA reads as TGTGCCAGTAGTATAGTTTCCCCCCTAGGGGGTTCGGGTAATCAGCCCCAGCATTTT. Translated: CASSIVSPLGGSGNQPQHF. This chain links TRBV19 with TRBJ1-5, with a weak D call TRBD1 (6 bases). CDR1 is LNHDA, CDR2 SQIVND, per germline (reference sequence). The length of the CDR3 is 19 residues. Trimming removed 1 base at V and 4 bases at J, with 23 bases between.

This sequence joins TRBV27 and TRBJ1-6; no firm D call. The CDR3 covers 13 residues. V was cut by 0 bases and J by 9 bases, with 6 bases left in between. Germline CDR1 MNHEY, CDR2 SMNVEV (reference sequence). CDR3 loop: CASSLSSVSPLHF. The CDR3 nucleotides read TGTGCCAGCAGTTTATCTTCCGTTTCACCCCTCCACTTT.

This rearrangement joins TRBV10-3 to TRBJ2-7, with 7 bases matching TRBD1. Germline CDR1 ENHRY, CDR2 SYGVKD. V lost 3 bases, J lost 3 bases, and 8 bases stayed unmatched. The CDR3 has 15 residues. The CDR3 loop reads CAISDRDRSNYEQYF. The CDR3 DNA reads TGTGCCATCAGTGACAGGGACAGATCAAACTACGAGCAGTACTTC.

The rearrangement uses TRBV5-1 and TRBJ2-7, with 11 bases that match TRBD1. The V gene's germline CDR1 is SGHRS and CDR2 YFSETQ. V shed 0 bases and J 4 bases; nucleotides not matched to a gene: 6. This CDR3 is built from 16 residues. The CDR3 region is CASSLDPGQGEYEQYF. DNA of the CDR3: TGCGCCAGCAGCTTGGACCCGGGACAGGGGGAATACGAGCAGTACTTC.

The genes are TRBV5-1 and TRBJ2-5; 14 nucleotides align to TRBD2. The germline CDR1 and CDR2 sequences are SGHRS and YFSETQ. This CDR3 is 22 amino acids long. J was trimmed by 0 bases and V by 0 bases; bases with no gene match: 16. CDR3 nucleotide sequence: TGCGCCAGCAGCTTGGGCTCCTATTCCGGGACTAGCGGGGGAAAGTACCAAGAGACCCAGTACTTC. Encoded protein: CASSLGSYSGTSGGKYQETQYF. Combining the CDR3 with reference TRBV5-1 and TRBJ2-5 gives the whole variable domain KAGVTQTPRYLIKTRGQQVTLSCSPISGHRSVSWYQQTPGQGLQFLFEYFSETQRNKGNFPGRFSGRQFSNSRSEMNVSTLELGDSALYLCASSLGSYSGTSGGKYQETQYFGPGTRLLVL.

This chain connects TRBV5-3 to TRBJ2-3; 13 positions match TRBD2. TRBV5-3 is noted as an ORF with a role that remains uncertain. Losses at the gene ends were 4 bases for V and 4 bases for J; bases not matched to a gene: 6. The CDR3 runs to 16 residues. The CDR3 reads CARSVWTSGGSDTQYF. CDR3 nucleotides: TGTGCCAGAAGCGTTTGGACTAGCGGGGGTTCAGATACGCAGTATTTT.

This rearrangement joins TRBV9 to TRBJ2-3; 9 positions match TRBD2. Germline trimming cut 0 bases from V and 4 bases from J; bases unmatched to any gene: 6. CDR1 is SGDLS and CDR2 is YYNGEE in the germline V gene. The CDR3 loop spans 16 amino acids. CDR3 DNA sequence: TGTGCCAGCAGCGTAGGCGGGGGGGACCGCGCAGATACGCAGTATTTT. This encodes CASSVGGGDRADTQYF.

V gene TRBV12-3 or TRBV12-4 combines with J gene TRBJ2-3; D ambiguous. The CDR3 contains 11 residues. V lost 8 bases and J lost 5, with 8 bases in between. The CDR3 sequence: CASGIVDTQYF. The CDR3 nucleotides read TGTGCCAGCGGCATCGTAGATACGCAGTATTTT.

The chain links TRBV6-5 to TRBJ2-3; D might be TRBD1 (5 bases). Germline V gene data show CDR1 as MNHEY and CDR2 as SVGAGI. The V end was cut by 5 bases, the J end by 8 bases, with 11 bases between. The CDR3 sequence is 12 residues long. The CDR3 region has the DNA TGTGCCAGCAGTCCGCAGCAGGGTACGCAGTATTTT. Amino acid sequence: CASSPQQGTQYF.

DNA for the CDR3: TGTGCCAGCAGCTATGGACAGAGCAATCAGCCCCAGCATTTT. Its translation is CASSYGQSNQPQHF. The V call is TRBV3-1 (or the pseudogene TRBV3-2), the J call TRBJ1-5; D might be TRBD1 (6 bases). The germline CDR1 and CDR2 sequences are LGHDT and YNNKEL (reference sequence). The CDR3 has 14 amino acids. Trimming stripped 5 bases from V and 1 base from J, with 9 bases between.

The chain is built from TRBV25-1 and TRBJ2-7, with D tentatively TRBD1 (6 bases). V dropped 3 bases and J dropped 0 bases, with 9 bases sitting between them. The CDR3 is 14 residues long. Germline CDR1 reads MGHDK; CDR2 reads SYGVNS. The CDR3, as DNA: TGTGCCAGCAGTGAGACAGGAAACTCCTACGAGCAGTACTTC. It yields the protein CASSETGNSYEQYF.